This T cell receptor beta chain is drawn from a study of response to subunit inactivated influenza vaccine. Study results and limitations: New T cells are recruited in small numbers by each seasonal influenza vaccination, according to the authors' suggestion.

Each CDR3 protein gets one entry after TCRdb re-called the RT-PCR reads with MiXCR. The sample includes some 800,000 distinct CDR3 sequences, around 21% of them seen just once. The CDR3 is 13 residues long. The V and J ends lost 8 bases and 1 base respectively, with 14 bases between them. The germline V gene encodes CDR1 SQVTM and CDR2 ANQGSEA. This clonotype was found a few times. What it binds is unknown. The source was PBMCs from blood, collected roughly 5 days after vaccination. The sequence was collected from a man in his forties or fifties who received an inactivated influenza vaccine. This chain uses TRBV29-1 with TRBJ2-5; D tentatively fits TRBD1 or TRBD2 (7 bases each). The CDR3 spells CSSGRGRQETQYF. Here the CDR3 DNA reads TGCAGCTCGGGGAGGGGGCGCCAAGAGACCCAGTACTTC.